These 32 T cell receptor beta chains originate from one sample sequenced in a study of cytomegalovirus exposure and HLA in healthy donors. PCR was performed using 60 Vbeta and 13 Jbeta primers. Repertoires were generated with immunoSEQ multiplex PCR, while TCRdb's copy carries only in-frame clones and drops some. The table records 140,000 to 150,000 clones, roughly four fifths of them present only once. Sequencing used PBMCs. All receptors come from a male donor in good health and CMV-seronegative.

This chain uses TRBV30 with TRBJ1-1; the D gene is possibly TRBD1 (5 bases). Trimming shortened V by 7 bases and J by 0 bases, and 12 bases separated the two germline ends. CDR1 is GTSNPN and CDR2 is SVGIG in the germline V gene (reference sequence). The CDR3 contains 13 residues. The CDR3, as DNA: TGTGCCTCAGGGCTGAGAATGAACACTGAAGCTTTCTTT. This translates into CASGLRMNTEAFF.

In DNA, the CDR3 is TGTGCCAGCAGTGAAGCGATCGGGGTAGCGGATTACGAGCAGTACTTC. It yields the protein CASSEAIGVADYEQYF. The genes are TRBV2 and TRBJ2-5; TRBD2 is a possible D gene (6 bases). Gene TRBJ2-7 matches the end of the DNA better, so the J call may be wrong. Per the germline V gene, CDR1 is SNHLY and CDR2 is FYNNEI. This CDR3 has 16 amino acids.

In this sample, this clone turned up a few times. V and J are TRBV28 and TRBJ2-7; a possible D gene is TRBD1 (6 bases). In germline, CDR1 is MDHEN, CDR2 SYDVKM. CDR3 length: 12 residues. Deletions cut 7 bases from V and 4 bases from J, with 11 bases between. CDR3 in DNA: TGTGCCAGCACCTTAAGGGGGTACGAGCAGTACTTC. It encodes CASTLRGYEQYF.

The chain recombines TRBV5-1 with TRBJ2-5, with a tentative D call TRBD1 (5 bases). CDR3 size: 18 residues. With 7 bases removed from V and 2 bases from J, the gap between germline ends came to 27 bases. The germline V gene encodes CDR1 SGHRS and CDR2 YFSETQ. The CDR3 region has the DNA TGCGCCAGCCGTACCCGACAATTTCAGGGTGTGGGGCAAGAGACCCAGTACTTC. The encoded protein is CASRTRQFQGVGQETQYF.

V usage is TRBV27 and J usage is TRBJ2-5, with D possibly TRBD2 on 7 matching bases. Trimming left V 2 bases short and J 2 bases short, with 12 bases between. The CDR3 sequence is 15 residues long. The germline CDR1 and CDR2 sequences are MNHEY and SMNVEV (reference sequence). CDR3 sequence reads: CASSLRGAYQETQYF. The CDR3 coding sequence is TGTGCCAGCAGTTTACGGGGGGCGTATCAAGAGACCCAGTACTTC.

The genes are TRBV18 and TRBJ1-2; 8 bases agree with TRBD1. Germline V gene sequence: CDR1 KGHSH, CDR2 LQKENI. V shed 3 bases and J 5 bases; nucleotides not matched to a gene: 2. This CDR3 region has 13 residues. In DNA, the CDR3 is TGTGCCAGCTCACCGGGACAGGAGTATGGCTACACCTTC. It encodes CASSPGQEYGYTF.

The chain carries TRBV19 and TRBJ1-6; possible D gene TRBD1, 6 bases. V shed 3 bases and J shed 7 bases, with 16 bases lying between them. The germline V gene encodes CDR1 LNHDA and CDR2 SQIVND (reference sequence). This CDR3 spans 16 amino acids. CDR3 in DNA: TGTGCCAGTAGTATCGTATCAGGGGCAGGGAATTCACCCCTCCACTTT. Translated: CASSIVSGAGNSPLHF. The full variable domain, in which reference TRBV19 and TRBJ1-6 provide the parts outside the CDR3, is DGGITQSPKYLFRKEGQNVTLSCEQNLNHDAMYWYRQDPGQGLRLIYYSQIVNDFQKGDIAEGYSVSREKKESFPLTVTSAQKNPTAFYLCASSIVSGAGNSPLHFGNGTRLTVT.

The V gene is TRBV12-2, the J gene TRBJ2-1; TRBD2, the table's D call, was not compared with the DNA. TRBV12-2 is a recognized pseudogene. The CDR3 sequence is 21 residues long. The CDR3 here is CASRLALTTSRWVGSYNEQFF. CDR3 DNA sequence: TGTGCAAGTCGCTTAGCGCTTACGACTAGCCGGTGGGTCGGCTCCTACAATGAGCAGTTCTTC.

This sequence joins TRBV18 and TRBJ2-5; no reliable D call. Deletions cut 3 bases from V and 5 bases from J, with 13 bases between. Germline V gene data show CDR1 as KGHSH and CDR2 as LQKENI. This CDR3 is built from 14 residues. The CDR3 bases are TGTGCCAGCTCACCCCGCAACGCCGGGGAGACCCAGTACTTC. Its translation is CASSPRNAGETQYF.

This sequence joins TRBV5-1 and TRBJ2-3; tentatively, D is TRBD2 (5 bases). V was cut by 3 bases and J by 7 bases, with 18 bases left in between. The CDR3 length is 15 residues. Germline CDR1 and CDR2: SGHRS and YFSETQ. DNA for the CDR3: TGCGCCAGCAGCTATGGAGAGGGCACGGTTTATACGCAGTATTTT. It codes for CASSYGEGTVYTQYF.

This chain joins TRBV5-6 and TRBJ2-2; the D gene is possibly TRBD2 (5 bases). Between the trimmed V and J ends, which lost 7 bases and 4 bases, there was a span of 17 bases. Germline CDR1 SGHDT, CDR2 YYEEEE. This CDR3 has 15 residues. CDR3 amino acids: CASVAQDGLTGELFF. In DNA, the CDR3 is TGTGCCAGCGTCGCTCAGGACGGACTCACCGGGGAGCTGTTTTTT.

V usage is TRBV2 and J usage is TRBJ1-2; 10 bases agree with TRBD1. This CDR3 is built from 17 residues. In germline, CDR1 is SNHLY, CDR2 FYNNEI. The ends lost 5 bases at V and 3 bases at J; junction bases unmatched: 12. The CDR3 is CASSTYHPGQGYYGYTF. In DNA, the CDR3 is TGTGCCAGCAGTACTTACCATCCGGGACAGGGGTACTATGGCTACACCTTC. Based on the CDR3 plus reference TRBV2 and TRBJ1-2, the full variable domain is EPEVTQTPSHQVTQMGQEVILRCVPISNHLYFYWYRQILGQKVEFLVSFYNNEISEKSEIFDDQFSVERPDGSNFTLKIRSTKLEDSAMYFCASSTYHPGQGYYGYTFGSGTRLTVV.

V usage is TRBV7-9 and J usage is TRBJ1-2; D is ambiguous. V was pared by 7 bases and J by 6 bases, with 12 bases between. The CDR3 spans 12 residues. Germline V CDR1 and CDR2: SEHNR, FQNEAQ (reference sequence). CDR3 loop: CASTLTQDGYTF. CDR3 sequence (DNA): TGTGCCAGCACCCTGACCCAGGATGGCTACACCTTC.

The J gene is TRBJ1-2, the V gene TRBV6-6; no firm D call. Trimming stripped 2 bases from V and 4 bases from J, with 5 bases between. The germline gives CDR1 MNHNY, CDR2 SVGAGI (reference sequence). CDR3 size: 12 residues. The chain's CDR3 is CASSYEVYGYTF. Here the CDR3 DNA reads TGTGCCAGCAGTTACGAGGTCTATGGCTACACCTTC.

The rearrangement uses TRBV7-9 and TRBJ1-2; D is perhaps TRBD1 (6 bases). Germline lookup yields CDR1 SEHNR and CDR2 FQNEAQ (reference sequence). The CDR3 length is 14 residues. Trimming cost V 0 bases and J 2 bases, with 7 bases left between them. The CDR3 is CASSLAQGNYGYTF. CDR3 nucleotide sequence: TGTGCCAGCAGCTTAGCGCAGGGGAACTATGGCTACACCTTC.

The chain carries TRBV25-1 and TRBJ1-1; D gene unclear. The V gene's germline CDR1 is MGHDK and CDR2 SYGVNS. V lost 5 bases, J lost 1 base, and 2 bases lay in between. The CDR3 loop spans 11 amino acids. The chain's CDR3 is CASSQNTEAFF. The CDR3 coding sequence is TGTGCCAGCAGTCAGAACACTGAAGCTTTCTTT.

The rearrangement uses TRBV7-9 and TRBJ2-5; TRBD2 matches at 11 bases. Germline CDR1 reads SEHNR; CDR2 reads FQNEAQ (reference sequence). V lost 3 bases and J lost 5; bases outside the gene matches: 2. This CDR3 spans 14 amino acids. The CDR3 nucleotides read TGTGCCAGCAGCTTGGGGACTAGCGGCGAGACCCAGTACTTC. Encoded protein: CASSLGTSGETQYF.

This clone was seen only a few times. The chain has TRBV27 and TRBJ1-2, with TRBD1 identical over 10 bases. V gave up 5 bases and J gave up 6 bases; unmatched junction bases: 18. CDR1 and CDR2 (germline): MNHEY, SMNVEV (reference sequence). CDR3 size: 18 residues. CDR3 DNA sequence: TGTGCCAGCAGTACAGGGGAGCCTACGACGACAGGGGGCGATGGCTACACCTTC. Translated: CASSTGEPTTTGGDGYTF.

On this clone: Other DNA sequences from this sample encode an identical CDR3 as well. The chain combines TRBV6-5 with TRBJ1-1; tentatively, D is TRBD1 (5 bases). The CDR3 is made up of 14 amino acids. In germline, CDR1 is MNHEY, CDR2 SVGAGI. The V gene lost 0 bases and the J gene lost 5 bases, with 10 bases spanning the gap. The CDR3 is CASSYSGRGTEAFF. The DNA of the CDR3 is TGTGCCAGCAGTTACTCGGGACGGGGGACTGAAGCTTTCTTT.

This chain joins TRBV6-1 and TRBJ2-2, with D hard to call. Trimming left V 4 bases short and J 3 bases short, with 9 bases between. Germline assignment: CDR1 MNHNS and CDR2 SASEGT. CDR3 length: 14 amino acids. CDR3 protein: CASSGSPDTGELFF. DNA of the CDR3: TGTGCCAGCAGTGGGTCACCAGACACCGGGGAGCTGTTTTTT.

The V and J genes are TRBV27 and TRBJ1-2; 9 bases map to TRBD1. Germline V gene sequence: CDR1 MNHEY, CDR2 SMNVEV (reference sequence). Trimming took 1 base from V and 6 from J; bases not matched to a gene: 6. CDR3 size: 15 residues. This CDR3 reads CASSLLGQGQDGYTF. Here the CDR3 DNA reads TGTGCCAGCAGTTTATTGGGACAGGGCCAGGATGGCTACACCTTC.

This clone was counted a few times. V and J are TRBV19 and TRBJ2-3; a possible D gene is TRBD1 (5 bases). This CDR3 comprises 15 residues. V gave up 7 bases and J gave up 2 bases, with 16 bases separating them. CDR1 is LNHDA, CDR2 SQIVND, per germline (reference sequence). The CDR3 loop is CASTRAVGTTDTQYF. The CDR3 DNA sequence: TGTGCCAGTACCAGGGCGGTGGGCACCACAGATACGCAGTATTTT.

This clone has just one count. This chain joins TRBV9 and TRBJ1-1; D remains unclear. Germline V lookup: CDR1 SGDLS, CDR2 YYNGEE. The CDR3 covers 14 residues. The V end lost 4 bases, the J end lost 5 bases, and 15 bases lay between the germline ends. CDR3 coding DNA: TGTGCCAGCAGCCCGCCCTTGGCACAGACTGAAGCTTTCTTT. Translation: CASSPPLAQTEAFF. The complete variable domain, with remaining parts taken from reference TRBV9 and TRBJ1-1, reads DSGVTQTPKHLITATGQRVTLRCSPRSGDLSVYWYQQSLDQGLQFLIQYYNGEERAKGNILERFSAQQFPDLHSELNLSSLELGDSALYFCASSPPLAQTEAFFGQGTRLTVV.

The chain combines TRBV7-3 with TRBJ2-7; a possible D gene is TRBD2 (6 bases). With 4 bases removed from V and 3 bases from J, the gap between germline ends came to 16 bases. The CDR3 has 15 residues. CDR1 is SGHTA, CDR2 FQGTGA, per germline. CDR3 sequence: CASSSQPGLNYEQYF. The CDR3 nucleotides read TGTGCCAGCAGCTCACAACCGGGACTCAACTACGAGCAGTACTTC.

The V gene is TRBV11-2, the J gene TRBJ1-4; 8 bases line up with TRBD1. Germline assignment: CDR1 SGHAT and CDR2 FQNNGV. The CDR3 contains 12 residues. V gave up 10 bases and J gave up 6 bases; unmatched junction bases: 4. CDR3 protein: CATRGRDEKLFF. Here the CDR3 DNA reads TGTGCCACCAGGGGGCGCGATGAAAAACTGTTTTTT. The full variable domain, completed using reference TRBV11-2 and TRBJ1-4, is EAGVAQSPRYKIIEKRQSVAFWCNPISGHATLYWYQQILGQGPKLLIQFQNNGVVDDSQLPKDRFSAERLKGVDSTLKIQPAKLEDSAVYLCATRGRDEKLFFGSGTQLSVL.

CDR3 nucleotides: TGTGCCAGCAGACAGGACAGGGACACTGAAGCTTTCTTT. This encodes CASRQDRDTEAFF. The chain combines TRBV7-9 with TRBJ1-1; the match to TRBD1 covers 8 bases. The CDR3 loop spans 13 amino acids. The V gene end was trimmed by 6 bases and the J gene end by 3 bases; junction bases not matched to a gene: 3. Germline lookup yields CDR1 SEHNR and CDR2 FQNEAQ (reference sequence).

The chain has TRBV28 and TRBJ2-1, with a possible D match to TRBD1 (6 bases). This CDR3 contains 17 residues. With 9 bases removed from V and 0 bases from J, the gap between germline ends came to 21 bases. The germline V gene encodes CDR1 MDHEN and CDR2 SYDVKM. The CDR3 DNA is TGTGCCAGTAAAAATAACAGGGTATCGGGCTCCTACAATGAGCAGTTCTTC. Protein product: CASKNNRVSGSYNEQFF. Drawing the rest from reference TRBV28 and TRBJ2-1, the complete variable domain is DVKVTQSSRYLVKRTGEKVFLECVQDMDHENMFWYRQDPGLGLRLIYFSYDVKMKEKGDIPEGYSVSREKKERFSLILESASTNQTSMYLCASKNNRVSGSYNEQFFGPGTRLTVL.

This chain connects TRBV5-6 to TRBJ1-1, with D possibly being TRBD1 (5 bases). This CDR3 region has 14 residues. V lost 4 bases, J lost 3 bases, and 13 bases lay in between. From germline, CDR1 is SGHDT and CDR2 YYEEEE. The CDR3 sequence is CASSPRAGDTEAFF. The CDR3 nucleotides read TGTGCCAGCAGCCCCAGGGCGGGGGACACTGAAGCTTTCTTT. The full variable domain, its missing parts supplied by reference TRBV5-6 and TRBJ1-1, is DAGVTQSPTHLIKTRGQQVTLRCSPKSGHDTVSWYQQALGQGPQFIFQYYEEEERQRGNFPDRFSGHQFPNYSSELNVNALLLGDSALYLCASSPRAGDTEAFFGQGTRLTVV.

This clone has a single count. The chain has TRBV6-5 and TRBJ2-1, with 9 bases matching TRBD2. The V gene's germline CDR1 is MNHEY and CDR2 SVGAGI. The CDR3 contains 16 residues. J gave up 2 bases and V 2 bases, and 4 bases lay outside the gene matches. The CDR3 nucleotides read TGTGCCAGCAGTTACCGGCCTAGCGGGACCTACAATGAGCAGTTCTTC. Its protein is CASSYRPSGTYNEQFF.

The CDR3 nucleotides are TGTGCCAGCAGCGGACCAGGGGATTGGAATGAGCAGTTCTTC. This gives the protein CASSGPGDWNEQFF. The chain employs TRBV11-1 and TRBJ2-1; D is perhaps TRBD1 (6 bases). Trimming shortened V by 5 bases and J by 7 bases, and 15 bases separated the two germline ends. The CDR3 is made up of 14 amino acids. Germline CDR1 reads SGHAT; CDR2 reads FQDESV (reference sequence). Filled out from reference TRBV11-1 and TRBJ2-1, the complete variable domain reads EAEVAQSPRYKITEKSQAVAFWCDPISGHATLYWYRQILGQGPELLVQFQDESVVDDSQLPKDRFSAERLKGVDSTLKIQPAELGDSAMYLCASSGPGDWNEQFFGPGTRLTVL.

In its sample, this clone was seen once. The chain combines TRBV7-8 with TRBJ2-7, with D tentatively TRBD2 (6 bases). Trimming took 1 base from V and 8 from J, leaving 30 bases between them. Germline V gene data show CDR1 as SGHVS and CDR2 as FQNEAQ. This CDR3 spans 19 amino acids. As DNA, the CDR3 is TGTGCCAGCAGCTTAGTAATCACAGGTTGGGGGGACCGGAGTCTCAAGCAGTACTTC. Amino acid sequence: CASSLVITGWGDRSLKQYF.

The chain carries TRBV4-2 and TRBJ2-7; weak D call: TRBD2 (5 bases). Germline CDR1 is LGHNA and CDR2 is YNFKEQ. This CDR3 has 14 amino acids. Between the trimmed V and J ends, which lost 2 bases and 6 bases, there was a span of 14 bases. CDR3 nucleotides: TGTGCCAGCAGCCAAAAAGAGGGAGTGAGCGAGCAGTACTTC. It specifies CASSQKEGVSEQYF.